Each of the 29 T cell receptor beta chains below was sequenced from the same sample in a study of blood T cell repertoires in COVID-19 (TCRdb year 2020). Libraries were prepared through the immunoSEQ multiplex PCR assay. TCRdb took over this immuneACCESS table, retaining in-frame rearrangements with V and J assigned. Such tables are incomplete; in checked studies, under half of the missing clones stem from an unresolved V gene, and the remainder is unexplained. This sample has hundreds of thousands of clones in its table, and under 90% of those were observed once. Of the sample, 4.4% is held by the ten largest clones. What was sequenced was peripheral blood. These receptor sequences come from a man in his forties or fifties with acute or convalescent COVID-19.

This chain joins TRBV13 and TRBJ1-3, with 8 bases fitting TRBD1. Germline CDR1 PRHDT, CDR2 FYEKMQ (reference sequence). The V and J ends lost 5 bases and 2 bases, in that order; junction bases with no gene match: 5. The length of the CDR3 is 15 residues. DNA for the CDR3: TGTGCCAGCAGCCAAAGGACAGGGCCTGGAAACACCATATATTTT. As protein: CASSQRTGPGNTIYF.

This clone was detected once. The genes are TRBV2 and TRBJ1-1, with 7 bases that match TRBD1. This CDR3 contains 15 residues. Germline CDR1 SNHLY, CDR2 FYNNEI. V dropped 4 bases and J dropped 5; count of bases not matched to a gene: 10. CDR3 bases: TGTGCCAGCAGTGCCCAGGGGGGACGAGTAACTGAAGCTTTCTTT. As protein: CASSAQGGRVTEAFF.

This clone occurred once. The chain couples TRBV9 to TRBJ2-5; TRBD1 might be the D (5 bases). V dropped 4 bases and J dropped 1 base, with 8 bases sitting between them. Germline values: CDR1 SGDLS, CDR2 YYNGEE. CDR3 size: 13 residues. The CDR3 region is CASSPRVQETQYF. The CDR3 nucleotides read TGTGCCAGCAGCCCCAGGGTCCAAGAGACCCAGTACTTC.

This chain connects TRBV6-6 to TRBJ1-5, with 8 bases aligning to TRBD1. V was clipped by 4 bases and J by 9 bases; unmatched bases: 8. This CDR3 is built from 14 residues. The V gene's germline CDR1 is MNHNY and CDR2 SVGAGI (reference sequence). CDR3 sequence (DNA): TGTGCCAGCAGTTTCCAACAGGGGGAAGGGCCCCAGCATTTT. Its translation: CASSFQQGEGPQHF.

V is TRBV18 and J is TRBJ2-7; no definite D call. Germline values: CDR1 KGHSH, CDR2 LQKENI. CDR3 length: 13 amino acids. V was clipped by 3 bases and J by 7 bases, with 13 bases between them. Here the CDR3 reads CASSPGRAREQYF. The DNA for the CDR3 is TGTGCCAGCTCACCCGGCCGCGCGCGGGAGCAGTACTTC.

The chain has TRBV4-1 and TRBJ1-1, with 7 bases aligning to TRBD1. This CDR3 region has 15 residues. CDR1 is MGHRA, CDR2 YSYEKL, per germline. With 1 base clipped from V and 5 bases from J, the junction kept 7 bases outside the gene matches. CDR3 nucleotides: TGCGCCAGCAGCCAAGCTCACAGGGGTAGGACTGAAGCTTTCTTT. Its translation is CASSQAHRGRTEAFF.

This clone came up once. The rearrangement joins TRBV3-1 (or the pseudogene TRBV3-2) to TRBJ1-2; 9 bases match TRBD1. The CDR3 has 16 residues. V lost 1 base, J lost 3 bases, and 6 bases stayed unmatched. Germline CDR1 reads LGHDT; CDR2 reads YNNKEL (reference sequence). The DNA of the CDR3 is TGTGCCAGCAGCCAAGTCCTACAGGGGGCGGACTATGGCTACACCTTC. This codes for CASSQVLQGADYGYTF.

The chain couples TRBV29-1 to TRBJ2-7, with 7 bases aligning to TRBD1. After removal of 1 base from V and 3 bases from J, the junction contained 0 bases not matched to a gene. Germline values: CDR1 SQVTM, CDR2 ANQGSEA. The CDR3 totals 12 residues. The CDR3 DNA reads as TGCAGCGTTGAAGGACAGGGCTACGAGCAGTACTTC. The encoded protein is CSVEGQGYEQYF.

V usage is TRBV6-5 and J usage is TRBJ2-2; 8 bases match TRBD1. Germline values: CDR1 MNHEY, CDR2 SVGAGI. The CDR3 has 15 amino acids. J gave up 5 bases and V 6 bases, and 8 bases lay outside the gene matches. The CDR3 bases are TGTGCCAGCAGGCGGACAGGGCTCGAGACCGGGGAGCTGTTTTTT. As protein: CASRRTGLETGELFF.

The CDR3 DNA is TGCAGCGTTGGGCAGGGGGGACAAAGCTCCTACGAGCAGTACTTC. Its protein is CSVGQGGQSSYEQYF. The chain has TRBV29-1 and TRBJ2-7; TRBD1 is a possible D gene (7 bases). Between the trimmed V and J ends, which lost 4 bases and 0 bases, there was a span of 16 bases. Germline CDR1 reads SQVTM; CDR2 reads ANQGSEA. The CDR3 length is 15 residues.

The chain couples TRBV2 to TRBJ1-3, with D possibly TRBD1 on 6 matching bases. From germline, CDR1 is SNHLY and CDR2 FYNNEI. V was clipped by 6 bases and J by 2 bases, with 11 bases between them. The CDR3 covers 14 residues. The CDR3 DNA reads TGTGCCAGCAGACCAGGGGTTGCTGGAAACACCATATATTTT. It yields the protein CASRPGVAGNTIYF.

The chain links TRBV19 to TRBJ1-5; 12 bases fit TRBD1. The CDR3 is 16 residues long. Germline V gene sequence: CDR1 LNHDA, CDR2 SQIVND (reference sequence). V was clipped by 4 bases and J by 7 bases; unmatched bases: 8. CDR3 sequence (DNA): TGTGCCAGTAGTAGTACCGGGACAGGGGGCCCCCAGCCCCAGCATTTT. Translation gives CASSSTGTGGPQPQHF.

In nucleotides, the CDR3 is TGTGCCAGCTCACCACCGAATGGGAGGATGAACACTGAAGCTTTCTTT. It specifies CASSPPNGRMNTEAFF. This chain uses TRBV18 with TRBJ1-1; D gene ambiguous. V lost 0 bases and J 0 bases, leaving 11 bases between the germline ends. This CDR3 is built from 16 residues. CDR1 KGHSH and CDR2 LQKENI come from the germline V gene. The whole variable domain, filled in from reference TRBV18 and TRBJ1-1, reads NAGVMQNPRHLVRRRGQEARLRCSPMKGHSHVYWYRQLPEEGLKFMVYLQKENIIDESGMPKERFSAEFPKEGPSILRIQQVVRGDSAAYFCASSPPNGRMNTEAFFGQGTRLTVV.

The chain has TRBV30 and TRBJ1-5; D not certain. The CDR3 is 12 amino acids. The germline V gene has CDR1 GTSNPN and CDR2 SVGIG (reference sequence). Trimming took off 2 bases at V and 7 bases at J, with 9 bases between the two ends. CDR3 sequence reads: CAWSTGYQPQHF. The CDR3 nucleotides read TGTGCCTGGAGTACGGGTTACCAGCCCCAGCATTTT.

The rearrangement uses TRBV10-1 and TRBJ2-3; D is unclear. Trimming pared 10 bases from V and 6 bases from J, leaving 26 bases between. Germline lookup yields CDR1 WNHNN and CDR2 SYGVQD (reference sequence). The CDR3 totals 16 residues. The CDR3 DNA follows: TGCGCCACCCCATACCGTGAAGCGATCAAAGTGGATACGCAGTATTTT. Protein product: CATPYREAIKVDTQYF.

This rearrangement joins TRBV7-2 to TRBJ1-1; D unresolved. V was cut by 3 bases and J by 0 bases, with 8 bases left in between. CDR3 size: 14 residues. In germline, CDR1 is SGHTA, CDR2 FQGNSA. The CDR3 protein is CASSFSGMNTEAFF. As DNA, the CDR3 is TGTGCCAGCAGCTTTTCCGGGATGAACACTGAAGCTTTCTTT. The full variable domain, with the rest looked up from reference TRBV7-2 and TRBJ1-1, is GAGVSQSPSNKVTEKGKDVELRCDPISGHTALYWYRQSLGQGLEFLIYFQGNSAPDKSGLPSDRFSAERTGGSVSTLTIQRTQQEDSAVYLCASSFSGMNTEAFFGQGTRLTVV.

CDR3 coding DNA: TGTGCCAGCAGCCGGGGGGTTACTAATTCACCCCTCCACTTT. Translating it yields CASSRGVTNSPLHF. The chain is built from TRBV3-1 (or the pseudogene TRBV3-2) and TRBJ1-6, with D possibly TRBD1 on 5 matching bases. V dropped 4 bases and J dropped 6 bases, with 10 bases sitting between them. The CDR3 length is 14 residues. The germline CDR1 and CDR2 sequences are LGHDT and YNNKEL (reference sequence).

The chain combines TRBV6-5 with TRBJ1-2; weak D call: TRBD1 (6 bases). Germline CDR1 MNHEY, CDR2 SVGAGI. This CDR3 comprises 14 residues. V lost 6 bases and J lost 2, with 13 bases in between. The DNA of the CDR3 is TGTGCCAGCAGCTCCTCCACAGGGAACTATGGCTACACCTTC. It yields the protein CASSSSTGNYGYTF.

The chain is built from TRBV5-6 and TRBJ2-5, with TRBD1 matching 9 bases. There are 14 residues in the CDR3. V was clipped by 2 bases and J by 2 bases; unmatched bases: 1. Germline lookup yields CDR1 SGHDT and CDR2 YYEEEE. For the CDR3, the DNA is TGTGCCAGCAGCTTTGGGACAGGGCAAGAGACCCAGTACTTC. It codes for CASSFGTGQETQYF.

This sequence joins TRBV5-1 and TRBJ1-1, with D unresolved. Germline V lookup: CDR1 SGHRS, CDR2 YFSETQ. Trimming removed 2 bases from V and 4 bases from J, with 6 bases in between. This CDR3 comprises 12 residues. This chain's CDR3 is CASSFIGTEAFF. The DNA for the CDR3 is TGCGCCAGCAGCTTCATCGGCACTGAAGCTTTCTTT.

This clone has just one count. The rearrangement links TRBV15 to TRBJ1-2, with D possibly being TRBD1 (5 bases). V shed 0 bases and J shed 8 bases, with 13 bases lying between them. Per the germline V gene, CDR1 is LNHNV and CDR2 is YYDKDF (reference sequence). The CDR3 length is 14 residues. CDR3 nucleotides: TGTGCCACCAGCAGAGATTCAGGGATCGGAGGCTACACCTTC. Translated: CATSRDSGIGGYTF.

The chain employs TRBV5-1 and TRBJ2-7; the D gene is possibly TRBD1 (6 bases). This CDR3 region has 14 residues. V was shortened by 3 bases and J by 4 bases, with 14 bases between the two germline ends. The germline gives CDR1 SGHRS, CDR2 YFSETQ. The CDR3: CASSYRQEGYEQYF. Here the CDR3 DNA reads TGCGCCAGCAGCTATCGACAGGAAGGGTACGAGCAGTACTTC.

This sequence joins TRBV20-1 and TRBJ2-3, with unresolved D. Germline V gives CDR1 DFQATT, CDR2 SNEGSKA (reference sequence). CDR3 size: 11 residues. V lost 7 bases and J lost 1, with 6 bases in between. Written as DNA, the CDR3 is TGCAGTGTGCGAGGCACAGATACGCAGTATTTT. Amino acids: CSVRGTDTQYF.

The rearrangement joins TRBV23-1 to TRBJ1-5, with D perhaps matching TRBD1 (6 bases). TRBV23-1 is sorted into the ORF group, with uncertain function. CDR3 length: 22 amino acids. Trimming removed 0 bases at V and 0 bases at J, with 27 bases between. The CDR3 coding sequence is TGCGCCAGCAGTCAATCGTATCCCTGGGGGCCCAACAACCTCTATAGCAATCAGCCCCAGCATTTT. Its translation: CASSQSYPWGPNNLYSNQPQHF.

This clone was counted a single time. The V gene is TRBV18, the J gene TRBJ1-1; no clear D. Looked up from germline, CDR1 is KGHSH and CDR2 is LQKENI. V lost 2 bases to trimming and J lost 4 bases, with 17 bases between them. This CDR3 has 16 residues. CDR3 coding DNA: TGTGCCAGCTCACCAACTCCGGGTCTAATGAGCACTGAAGCTTTCTTT. This gives the protein CASSPTPGLMSTEAFF.

V gene TRBV6-5 combines with J gene TRBJ2-3; 11 positions match TRBD2. J was trimmed by 6 bases and V by 0 bases; bases with no gene match: 2. The germline V gene has CDR1 MNHEY and CDR2 SVGAGI. The CDR3 is 15 amino acids. CDR3 coding DNA: TGTGCCAGCAGTTACTCGATAGCGGGGGGGGATACGCAGTATTTT. Its protein is CASSYSIAGGDTQYF.

The V call is TRBV29-1, the J call TRBJ2-2; 7 nucleotides match TRBD2. This CDR3 comprises 15 residues. Germline CDR1 is SQVTM and CDR2 is ANQGSEA. With V trimmed by 1 base and J by 5 bases, 7 bases remained unmatched. The CDR3 DNA is TGCAGCGTTGAAGGTCCGGGGGGTAGAACCGGGGAGCTGTTTTTT. This translates into CSVEGPGGRTGELFF.

The rearrangement links TRBV7-9 to TRBJ1-5, with 7 bases fitting TRBD1. This CDR3 comprises 14 residues. The V and J ends lost 4 bases and 3 bases, in that order; junction bases with no gene match: 3. The V gene's germline CDR1 is SEHNR and CDR2 FQNEAQ (reference sequence). CDR3 sequence (DNA): TGTGCCAGCAGCTGGCAGGGGGTCAATCAGCCCCAGCATTTT. Protein product: CASSWQGVNQPQHF.

The chain uses TRBV19 and TRBJ2-7; TRBD2 might be the D (6 bases). CDR1 LNHDA and CDR2 SQIVND come from the germline V gene (reference sequence). Deletions cut 2 bases from V and 5 bases from J, with 10 bases between. CDR3 length equals 13 residues. This chain's CDR3 is CASSIKAGNEQYF. The CDR3 DNA is TGTGCCAGTAGTATAAAGGCGGGGAACGAGCAGTACTTC.